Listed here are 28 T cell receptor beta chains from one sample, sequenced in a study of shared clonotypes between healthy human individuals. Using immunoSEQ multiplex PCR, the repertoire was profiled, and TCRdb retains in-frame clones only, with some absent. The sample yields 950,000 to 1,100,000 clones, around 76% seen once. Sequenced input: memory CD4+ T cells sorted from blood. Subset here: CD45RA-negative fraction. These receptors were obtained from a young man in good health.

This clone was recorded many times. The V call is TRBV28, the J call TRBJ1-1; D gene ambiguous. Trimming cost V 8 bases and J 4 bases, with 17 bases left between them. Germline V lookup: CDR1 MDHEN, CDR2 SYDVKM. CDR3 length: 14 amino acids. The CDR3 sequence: CASPPGVGSTEAFF. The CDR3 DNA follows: TGTGCCAGCCCCCCAGGCGTCGGGAGCACTGAAGCTTTCTTT.

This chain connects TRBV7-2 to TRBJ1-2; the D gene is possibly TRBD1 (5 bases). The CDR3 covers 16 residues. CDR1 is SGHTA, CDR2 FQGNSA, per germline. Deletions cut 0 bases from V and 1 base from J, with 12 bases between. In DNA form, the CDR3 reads TGTGCCAGCAGCTTAGCAGGGGCAGGCTATAACTATGGCTACACCTTC. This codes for CASSLAGAGYNYGYTF.

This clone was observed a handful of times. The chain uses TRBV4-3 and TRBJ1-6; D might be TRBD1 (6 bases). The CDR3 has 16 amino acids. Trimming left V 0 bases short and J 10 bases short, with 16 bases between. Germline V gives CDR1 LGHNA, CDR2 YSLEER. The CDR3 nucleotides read TGCGCCAGCAGCCAAGAAGGACAGAAAGGTTACTCACCCCTCCACTTT. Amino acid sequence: CASSQEGQKGYSPLHF.

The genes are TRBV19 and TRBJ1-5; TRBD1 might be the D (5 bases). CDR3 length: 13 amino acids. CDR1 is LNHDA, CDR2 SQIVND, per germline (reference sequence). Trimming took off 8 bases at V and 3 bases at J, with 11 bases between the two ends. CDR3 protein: CASGTGDNQPQHF. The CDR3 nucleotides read TGTGCCAGTGGAACAGGAGACAATCAGCCCCAGCATTTT.

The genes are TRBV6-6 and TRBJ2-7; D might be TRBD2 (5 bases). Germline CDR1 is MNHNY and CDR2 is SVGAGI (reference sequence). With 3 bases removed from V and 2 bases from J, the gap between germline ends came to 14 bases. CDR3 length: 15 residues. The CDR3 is CASSYRADLTYEQYF. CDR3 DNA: TGTGCCAGCAGTTATCGAGCGGACCTCACCTACGAGCAGTACTTC.

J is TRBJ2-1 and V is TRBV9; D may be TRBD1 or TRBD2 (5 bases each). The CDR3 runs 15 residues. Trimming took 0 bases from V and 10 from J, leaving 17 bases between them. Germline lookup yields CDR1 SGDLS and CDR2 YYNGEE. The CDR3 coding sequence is TGTGCCAGCAGCGTAGTAAACAAGCCCGGGGACGAGCAGTTCTTC. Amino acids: CASSVVNKPGDEQFF.

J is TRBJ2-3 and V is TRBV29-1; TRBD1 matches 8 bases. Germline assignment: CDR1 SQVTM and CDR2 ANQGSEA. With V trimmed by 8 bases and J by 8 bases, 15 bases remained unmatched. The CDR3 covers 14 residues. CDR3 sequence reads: CSISQGAGLGTQYF. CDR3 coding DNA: TGCAGCATATCCCAGGGGGCCGGGCTAGGTACGCAGTATTTT.

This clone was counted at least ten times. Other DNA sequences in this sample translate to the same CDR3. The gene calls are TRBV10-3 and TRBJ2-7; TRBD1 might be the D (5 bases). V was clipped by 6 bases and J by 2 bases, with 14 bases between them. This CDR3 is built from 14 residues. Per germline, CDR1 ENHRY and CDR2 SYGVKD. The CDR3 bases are TGTGCCATCAGAGGGGCAGGCGATCCCTACGAGCAGTACTTC. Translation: CAIRGAGDPYEQYF.

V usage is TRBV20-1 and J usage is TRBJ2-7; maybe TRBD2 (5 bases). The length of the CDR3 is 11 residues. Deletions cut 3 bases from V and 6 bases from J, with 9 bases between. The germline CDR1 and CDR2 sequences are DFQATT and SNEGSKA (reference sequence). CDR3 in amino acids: CSASSSSEQYF. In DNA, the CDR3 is TGCAGTGCTAGTTCTAGCAGCGAGCAGTACTTC.

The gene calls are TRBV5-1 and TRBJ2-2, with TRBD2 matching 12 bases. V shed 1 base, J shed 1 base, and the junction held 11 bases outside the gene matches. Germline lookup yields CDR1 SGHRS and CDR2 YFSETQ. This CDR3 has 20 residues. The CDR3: CASSLNPRTSGALNTGELFF. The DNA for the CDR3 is TGCGCCAGCAGCTTGAATCCCCGGACTAGCGGGGCCCTGAACACCGGGGAGCTGTTTTTT.

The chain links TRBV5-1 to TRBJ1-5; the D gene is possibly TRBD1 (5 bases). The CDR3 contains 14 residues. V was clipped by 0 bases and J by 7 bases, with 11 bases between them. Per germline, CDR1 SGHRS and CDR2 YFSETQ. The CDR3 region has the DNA TGCGCCAGCAGCTTGGAGGCGGGGCAGCAGCCCCAGCATTTT. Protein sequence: CASSLEAGQQPQHF.

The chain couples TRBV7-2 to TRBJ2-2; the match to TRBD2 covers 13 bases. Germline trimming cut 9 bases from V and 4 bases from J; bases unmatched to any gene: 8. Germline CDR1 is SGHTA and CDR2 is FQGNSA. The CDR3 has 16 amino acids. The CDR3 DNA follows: TGTGCCAGACCTACTAGCGGGGGGGCGCGCACCGGGGAGCTGTTTTTT. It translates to CARPTSGGARTGELFF.

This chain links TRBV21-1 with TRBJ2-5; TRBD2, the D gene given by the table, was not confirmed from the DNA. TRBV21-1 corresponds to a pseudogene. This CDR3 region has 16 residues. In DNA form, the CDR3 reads TGTGCCAGCAGCACTCCGAGAGGGGGGGATCAAGAGACCCAGTACTTC. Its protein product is CASSTPRGGDQETQYF.

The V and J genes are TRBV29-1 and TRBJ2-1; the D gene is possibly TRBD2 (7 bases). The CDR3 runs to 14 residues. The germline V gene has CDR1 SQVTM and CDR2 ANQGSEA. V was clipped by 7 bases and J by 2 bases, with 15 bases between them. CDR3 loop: CSADQGGAYNEQFF. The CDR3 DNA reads TGCAGCGCTGACCAAGGGGGGGCCTACAATGAGCAGTTCTTC.

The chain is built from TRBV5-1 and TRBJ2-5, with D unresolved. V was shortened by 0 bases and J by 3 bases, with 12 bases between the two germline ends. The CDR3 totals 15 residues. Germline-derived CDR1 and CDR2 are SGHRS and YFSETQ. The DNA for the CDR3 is TGCGCCAGCAGCTTGGGGGTGACACTAAAAGAGACCCAGTACTTC. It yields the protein CASSLGVTLKETQYF.

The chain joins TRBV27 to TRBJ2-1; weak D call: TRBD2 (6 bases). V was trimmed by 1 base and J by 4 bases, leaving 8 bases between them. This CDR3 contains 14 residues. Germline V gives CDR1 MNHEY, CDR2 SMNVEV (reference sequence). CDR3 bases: TGTGCCAGCAGTTTATGGGGGGTTTACAATGAGCAGTTCTTC. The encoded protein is CASSLWGVYNEQFF.

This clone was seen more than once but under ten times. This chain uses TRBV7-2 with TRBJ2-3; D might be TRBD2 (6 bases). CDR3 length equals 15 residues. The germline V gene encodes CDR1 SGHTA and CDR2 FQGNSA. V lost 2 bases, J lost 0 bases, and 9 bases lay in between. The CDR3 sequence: CASSLLAPSTDTQYF. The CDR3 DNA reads TGTGCCAGCAGCTTACTAGCGCCGAGCACAGATACGCAGTATTTT.

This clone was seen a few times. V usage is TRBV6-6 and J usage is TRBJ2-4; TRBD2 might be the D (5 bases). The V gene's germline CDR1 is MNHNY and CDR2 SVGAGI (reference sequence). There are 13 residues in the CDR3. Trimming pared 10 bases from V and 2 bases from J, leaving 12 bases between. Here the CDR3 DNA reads TGTGCCATCGGACTTGGGACCAAAAACATTCAGTACTTC. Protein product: CAIGLGTKNIQYF.

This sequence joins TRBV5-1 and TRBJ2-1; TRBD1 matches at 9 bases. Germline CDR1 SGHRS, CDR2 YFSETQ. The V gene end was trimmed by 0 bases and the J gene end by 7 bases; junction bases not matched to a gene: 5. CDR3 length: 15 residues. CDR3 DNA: TGCGCCAGCAGCTTGGACGGGACAGGGAGTAATGAGCAGTTCTTC. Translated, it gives CASSLDGTGSNEQFF.

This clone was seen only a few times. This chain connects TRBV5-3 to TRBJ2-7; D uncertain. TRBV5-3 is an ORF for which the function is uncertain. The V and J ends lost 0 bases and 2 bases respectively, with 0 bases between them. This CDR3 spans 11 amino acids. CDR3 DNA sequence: TGTGCCAGAAGCTTGGCCTACGAGCAGTACTTC. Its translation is CARSLAYEQYF.

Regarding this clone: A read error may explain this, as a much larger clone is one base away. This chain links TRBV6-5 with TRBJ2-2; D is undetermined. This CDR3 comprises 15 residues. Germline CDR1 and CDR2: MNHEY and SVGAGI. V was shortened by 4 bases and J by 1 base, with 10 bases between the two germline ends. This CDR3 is CASSWWAVNTGELFF. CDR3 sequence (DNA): TGTGCCAGCAGTTGGTGGGCGGTGAACACCGGGGAGCTGTTTTTT.

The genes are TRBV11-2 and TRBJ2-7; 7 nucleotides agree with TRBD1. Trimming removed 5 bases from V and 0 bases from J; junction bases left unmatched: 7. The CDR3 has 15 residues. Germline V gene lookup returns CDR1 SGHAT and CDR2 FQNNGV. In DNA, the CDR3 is TGTGCCAGCAGCCGTGACAGGGTTGGCTCCTACGAGCAGTACTTC. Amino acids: CASSRDRVGSYEQYF.

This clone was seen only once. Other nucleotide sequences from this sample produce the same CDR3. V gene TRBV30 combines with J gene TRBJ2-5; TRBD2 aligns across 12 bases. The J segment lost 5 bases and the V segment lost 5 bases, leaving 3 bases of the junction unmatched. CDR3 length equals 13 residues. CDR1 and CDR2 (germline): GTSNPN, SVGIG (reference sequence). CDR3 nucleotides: TGTGCCTGGTCGCTAGCGGGAGGGGAGACCCAGTACTTC. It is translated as CAWSLAGGETQYF.

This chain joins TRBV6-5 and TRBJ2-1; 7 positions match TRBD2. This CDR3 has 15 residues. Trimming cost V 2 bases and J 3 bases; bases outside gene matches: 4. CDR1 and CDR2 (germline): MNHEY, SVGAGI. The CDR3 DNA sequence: TGTGCCAGCAGTTACGCCCGGACTAGCTACAATGAGCAGTTCTTC. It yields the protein CASSYARTSYNEQFF.

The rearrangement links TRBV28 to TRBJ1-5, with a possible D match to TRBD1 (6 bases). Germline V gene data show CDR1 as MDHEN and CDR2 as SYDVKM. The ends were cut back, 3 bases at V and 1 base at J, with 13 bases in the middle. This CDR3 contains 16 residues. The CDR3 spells CASSFRSGASNQPQHF. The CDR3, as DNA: TGTGCCAGCAGTTTTAGGTCGGGGGCCAGCAATCAGCCCCAGCATTTT.

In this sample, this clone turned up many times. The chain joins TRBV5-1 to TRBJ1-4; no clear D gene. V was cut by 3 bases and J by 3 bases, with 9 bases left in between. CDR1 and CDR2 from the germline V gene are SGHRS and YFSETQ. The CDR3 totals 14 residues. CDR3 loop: CASSWSGSNEKLFF. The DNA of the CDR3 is TGCGCCAGCAGCTGGTCGGGGTCTAATGAAAAACTGTTTTTT.

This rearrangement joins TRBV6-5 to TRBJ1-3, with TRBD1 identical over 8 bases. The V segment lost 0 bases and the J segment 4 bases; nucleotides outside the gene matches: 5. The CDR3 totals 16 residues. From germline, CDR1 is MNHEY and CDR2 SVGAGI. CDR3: CASSYSQGARGNTIYF. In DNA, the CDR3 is TGTGCCAGCAGTTACTCTCAGGGGGCCAGAGGAAACACCATATATTTT.

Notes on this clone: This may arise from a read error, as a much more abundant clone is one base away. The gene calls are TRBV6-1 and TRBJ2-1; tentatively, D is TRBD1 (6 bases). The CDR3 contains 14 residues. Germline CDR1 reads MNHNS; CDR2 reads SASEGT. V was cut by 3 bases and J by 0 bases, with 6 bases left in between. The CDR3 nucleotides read TGTGCCAGCAGTGACAGGGGCTCCTACAATGAGCAGTTCTTC. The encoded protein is CASSDRGSYNEQFF.